One T cell receptor beta chain is described in this entry. The antigen remains unidentified. The data derive from a study of T-cell memory formation after mild COVID-19. Overall study: Among the donors, TCR clusters were largely specific to each donor.

The ends lost 5 bases at V and 6 bases at J; junction bases unmatched: 13. Germline values: CDR1 SGHTA, CDR2 FQGNSA. The CDR3 has 17 residues. 5'RACE with constant-segment primers yielded barcoded, UMI-tagged TCR alpha and TCR beta cDNA libraries. MiXCR, run by TCRdb on the 5' RACE reads, gives a single entry per CDR3 protein. The sample lists about 500,000 distinct CDR3 sequences; just over 20% were seen once. Study results and caveats: Memory from before infection featured some responding clones, which suggests cross-reactive memory joined. Clones contracting over day 15 to 85 were CD4/CD8 balanced, with later expanders leaning CD4+.

V gene TRBV7-2 combines with J gene TRBJ2-3; 11 bases fit TRBD2. The sample consisted of PBMCs or a T cell subset sorted from them (not recorded which). The TCR was taken from an adult woman who had mild COVID-19 (a few samples of this study predate the infection). Cell type and time point are not known. The CDR3 nucleotides are TGTGCCAGCAGCCCGTGGGTAGCGGGGGGGCCTCGGGATACGCAGTATTTT. Protein product: CASSPWVAGGPRDTQYF.